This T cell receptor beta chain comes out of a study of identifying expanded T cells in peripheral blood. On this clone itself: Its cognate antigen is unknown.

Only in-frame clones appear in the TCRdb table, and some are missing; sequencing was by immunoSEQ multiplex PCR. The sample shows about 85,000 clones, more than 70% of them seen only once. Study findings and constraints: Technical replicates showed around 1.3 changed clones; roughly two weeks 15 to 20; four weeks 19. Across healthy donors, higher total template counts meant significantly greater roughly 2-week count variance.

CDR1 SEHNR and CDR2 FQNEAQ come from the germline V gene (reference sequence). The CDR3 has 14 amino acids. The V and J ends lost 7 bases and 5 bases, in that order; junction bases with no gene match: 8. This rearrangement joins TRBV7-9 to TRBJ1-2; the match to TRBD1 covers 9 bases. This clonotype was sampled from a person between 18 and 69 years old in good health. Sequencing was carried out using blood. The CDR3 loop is CASTRGQGHYGYTF. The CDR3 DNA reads TGTGCCAGCACCCGGGGACAGGGACATTATGGCTACACCTTC.